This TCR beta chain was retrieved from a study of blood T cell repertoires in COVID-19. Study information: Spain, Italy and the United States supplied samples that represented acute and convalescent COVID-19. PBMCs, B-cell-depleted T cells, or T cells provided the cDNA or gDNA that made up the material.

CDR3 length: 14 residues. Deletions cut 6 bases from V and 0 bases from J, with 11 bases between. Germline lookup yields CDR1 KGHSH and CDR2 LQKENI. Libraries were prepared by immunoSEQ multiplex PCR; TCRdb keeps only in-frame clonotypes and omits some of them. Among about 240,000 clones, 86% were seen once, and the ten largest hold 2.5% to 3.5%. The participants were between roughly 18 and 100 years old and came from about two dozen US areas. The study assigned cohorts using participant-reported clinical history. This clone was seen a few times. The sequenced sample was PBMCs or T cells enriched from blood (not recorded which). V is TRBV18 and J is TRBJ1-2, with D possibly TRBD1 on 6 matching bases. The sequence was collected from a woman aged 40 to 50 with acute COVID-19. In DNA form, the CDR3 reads TGTGCCAGCTCGTCGGACAGCACTAACTATGGCTACACCTTC. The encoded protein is CASSSDSTNYGYTF.